The 25 T cell receptor beta chains in this list originate from one sample, sequenced in a study of cytomegalovirus exposure and HLA in healthy donors. In the PCR, 60 Vbeta and 13 Jbeta primers were used. Data came from immunoSEQ multiplex PCR; TCRdb stores just in-frame clones and leaves some out. Here the sample spans about 120,000 clones, about 85% being singletons. Sequenced input: PBMCs. The receptors derive from a man between 18 and 29 years old in good health and CMV-seropositive.

V gene TRBV7-2 combines with J gene TRBJ2-7; 9 positions agree with TRBD1. The germline V gene has CDR1 SGHTA and CDR2 FQGNSA. After removal of 0 bases from V and 2 bases from J, the junction contained 2 bases not matched to a gene. This CDR3 is built from 15 residues. CDR3 DNA sequence: TGTGCCAGCAGCTTAGCGGGACAGGGAACCTACGAGCAGTACTTC. Translating gives CASSLAGQGTYEQYF.

The chain joins TRBV9 to TRBJ2-2; TRBD2 matches 8 bases. The J segment lost 1 base and the V segment lost 3 bases, leaving 2 bases of the junction unmatched. CDR1 is SGDLS and CDR2 is YYNGEE in the germline V gene. This CDR3 contains 15 residues. The CDR3 nucleotides are TGTGCCAGCAGCGCGGGACTAGAGAACACCGGGGAGCTGTTTTTT. This sequence encodes CASSAGLENTGELFF. The variable domain in full, completed from reference TRBV9 and TRBJ2-2, reads DSGVTQTPKHLITATGQRVTLRCSPRSGDLSVYWYQQSLDQGLQFLIQYYNGEERAKGNILERFSAQQFPDLHSELNLSSLELGDSALYFCASSAGLENTGELFFGEGSRLTVL.

The chain uses TRBV27 and TRBJ1-2; D remains ambiguous. The CDR3 spans 13 residues. CDR1 and CDR2 from the germline V gene are MNHEY and SMNVEV (reference sequence). The V end lost 5 bases, the J end lost 4 bases, and 11 bases lay between the germline ends. CDR3 amino acids: CASSASRLYGYTF. The DNA of the CDR3 is TGTGCCAGCAGTGCGAGCCGTCTCTATGGCTACACCTTC.

The chain links TRBV4-3 to TRBJ2-5, with 8 bases matching TRBD2. From germline, CDR1 is LGHNA and CDR2 YSLEER. The CDR3 totals 16 residues. Trimming took 1 base from V and 5 from J; bases not matched to a gene: 9. The CDR3 nucleotides read TGCGCCAGCAGCCAAGGCACCGGGCGGGGGGAGGAGACCCAGTACTTC. It codes for CASSQGTGRGEETQYF.

Written as DNA, the CDR3 is TGCGCCAGCAGCTTGGAGGGGGTCGGAAACACCATATATTTT. It specifies CASSLEGVGNTIYF. The genes are TRBV5-1 and TRBJ1-3, with D possibly TRBD1 on 6 matching bases. Germline loops: CDR1 SGHRS, CDR2 YFSETQ. The CDR3 covers 14 residues. The ends were cut back, 0 bases at V and 4 bases at J, with 8 bases in the middle.

By sample share, this clone is large. The identical CDR3 is also encoded by other nucleotide sequences in the sample. The chain links TRBV4-3 to TRBJ1-2, with 12 bases that match TRBD1. Germline assignment: CDR1 LGHNA and CDR2 YSLEER. V shed 0 bases and J 7 bases; nucleotides not matched to a gene: 6. The CDR3 covers 16 residues. The DNA for the CDR3 is TGCGCCAGCAGCCAAGACCGGGACAGGGGGCTTGGTGGCTACACCTTC. This gives the protein CASSQDRDRGLGGYTF.

This clone was seen just once. The chain employs TRBV21-1 and TRBJ1-1; no DNA check was done on the table's D call, TRBD1. TRBV21-1 is recorded as a pseudogene. This CDR3 is built from 19 residues. The CDR3 here is CASSKVSNRVVLRCAEAFF. The CDR3 DNA is TGTGCCAGCAGCAAAGTTTCTAACAGGGTGGTTTTGAGGTGTGCTGAAGCTTTCTTT.

The V and J genes are TRBV9 and TRBJ2-5; 7 bases line up with TRBD2. CDR1 is SGDLS and CDR2 is YYNGEE in the germline V gene. Trimming at V came to 7 bases and at J to 5 bases, leaving 8 bases not matched to a gene. CDR3 length equals 13 residues. This CDR3 is CASSGGSVETQYF. The CDR3 DNA reads TGTGCCAGCTCGGGCGGGAGTGTGGAGACCCAGTACTTC.

The V call is TRBV19, the J call TRBJ1-2; TRBD1 agrees at 7 bases. Germline-derived CDR1 and CDR2 are LNHDA and SQIVND (reference sequence). Losses at the gene ends were 4 bases for V and 0 bases for J; bases not matched to a gene: 5. The CDR3 loop spans 15 amino acids. The CDR3 reads CASSTGTVANYGYTF. The CDR3 nucleotides read TGTGCCAGTAGTACAGGGACAGTAGCTAACTATGGCTACACCTTC.

This clone was counted only a few times. This rearrangement joins TRBV7-6 to TRBJ2-5; D ambiguous. The CDR3 has 13 amino acids. Germline V gene data show CDR1 as SGHVS and CDR2 as FNYEAQ. The V and J ends lost 2 bases and 4 bases respectively, with 8 bases between them. The CDR3 sequence: CASSLIERETQYF. The CDR3 region has the DNA TGTGCCAGCAGCTTAATTGAGAGAGAGACCCAGTACTTC. The variable domain in full, completed from reference TRBV7-6 and TRBJ2-5, reads GAGVSQSPRYKVTKRGQDVALRCDPISGHVSLYWYRQALGQGPEFLTYFNYEAQQDKSGLPNDRFSAERPEGSISTLTIQRTEQRDSAMYRCASSLIERETQYFGPGTRLLVL.

V usage is TRBV5-1 and J usage is TRBJ1-3; 8 bases are shared with TRBD1. The CDR3 covers 16 residues. Germline values: CDR1 SGHRS, CDR2 YFSETQ. The J segment lost 2 bases and the V segment lost 4 bases, leaving 8 bases of the junction unmatched. In DNA form, the CDR3 reads TGCGCCAGCAGCCCGAGGCAGGGGGCGCCTGGAAACACCATATATTTT. This gives the protein CASSPRQGAPGNTIYF.

V is TRBV18 and J is TRBJ2-7; 8 nucleotides line up with TRBD2. J was trimmed by 6 bases and V by 3 bases; bases with no gene match: 7. The CDR3 sequence is 14 residues long. CDR1 KGHSH and CDR2 LQKENI come from the germline V gene. The CDR3, as DNA: TGTGCCAGCTCACCTTTGACGGGGGGGTCCGAGCAGTACTTC. It codes for CASSPLTGGSEQYF.

The V call is TRBV4-2, the J call TRBJ2-5; 11 bases agree with TRBD2. Per the germline V gene, CDR1 is LGHNA and CDR2 is YNFKEQ. This CDR3 has 16 amino acids. Germline trimming cut 4 bases from V and 1 base from J; bases unmatched to any gene: 5. In nucleotides, the CDR3 is TGTGCCAGCAGCCGGCCGGGACTAGCGGTCCAAGAGACCCAGTACTTC. Its protein is CASSRPGLAVQETQYF.

The chain links TRBV4-1 to TRBJ2-7; 8 bases fit TRBD1. The CDR3 is made up of 15 amino acids. Looked up from germline, CDR1 is MGHRA and CDR2 is YSYEKL. V dropped 3 bases and J dropped 6; count of bases not matched to a gene: 10. DNA for the CDR3: TGCGCCAGCAGCCATGGGGGTGGGACAGGTGGCGAGCAGTACTTC. Its protein product is CASSHGGGTGGEQYF.

The chain uses TRBV4-1 and TRBJ1-6, with 10 bases that match TRBD1. Per the germline V gene, CDR1 is MGHRA and CDR2 is YSYEKL. CDR3 length equals 16 residues. J was trimmed by 10 bases and V by 4 bases; bases with no gene match: 10. CDR3 amino acids: CASSPPPGQGRSPLHF. CDR3 bases: TGCGCCAGCAGCCCACCGCCGGGACAGGGGAGATCACCCCTCCACTTT.

The chain combines TRBV7-2 with TRBJ2-5; 13 nucleotides agree with TRBD2. This CDR3 is 18 amino acids long. V was clipped by 1 base and J by 3 bases; unmatched bases: 8. The germline V gene encodes CDR1 SGHTA and CDR2 FQGNSA. CDR3 loop: CASSLVGTSGIPKETQYF. CDR3 DNA sequence: TGTGCCAGCAGCTTAGTCGGGACTAGCGGGATCCCCAAAGAGACCCAGTACTTC.

This chain uses TRBV30 with TRBJ1-2; D might be TRBD1 (5 bases). Between the trimmed V and J ends, which lost 0 bases and 2 bases, there was a span of 16 bases. CDR1 is GTSNPN, CDR2 SVGIG, per germline (reference sequence). This CDR3 is 16 amino acids long. The CDR3 sequence is CAWSVFRARQNYGYTF. CDR3 in DNA: TGTGCCTGGAGTGTATTTAGGGCGAGACAGAACTATGGCTACACCTTC.

This chain uses TRBV5-1 with TRBJ2-3; 7 bases map to TRBD1. There are 14 residues in the CDR3. Germline trimming cut 3 bases from V and 1 base from J; bases unmatched to any gene: 2. Germline V CDR1 and CDR2: SGHRS, YFSETQ. CDR3 residues: CASSSGQGTDTQYF. For the CDR3, the DNA is TGCGCCAGCAGCTCCGGACAGGGCACAGATACGCAGTATTTT.

V gene TRBV30 combines with J gene TRBJ1-1; the D gene is possibly TRBD1 (6 bases). The germline CDR1 and CDR2 sequences are GTSNPN and SVGIG (reference sequence). V was pared by 3 bases and J by 1 base, with 15 bases between. The length of the CDR3 is 15 residues. This chain's CDR3 is CAWSAQGSWNTEAFF. The CDR3 DNA is TGTGCCTGGAGCGCTCAGGGGAGTTGGAACACTGAAGCTTTCTTT.

This clone occurred a few times. This chain's CDR3 is CASSLNTEAFF. The CDR3 DNA reads TGTGCCAGCAGCCTTAATACTGAAGCTTTCTTT. The chain has TRBV5-6 and TRBJ1-1; D remains unclear. Germline V CDR1 and CDR2: SGHDT, YYEEEE. Trimming took 4 bases from V and 5 from J, leaving 6 bases between them. CDR3 size: 11 residues.

The chain recombines TRBV19 with TRBJ2-5, with D hard to call. The CDR3 is 13 residues long. The V end was cut by 3 bases, the J end by 5 bases, with 10 bases between. Germline V CDR1 and CDR2: LNHDA, SQIVND (reference sequence). CDR3: CASSISLFETQYF. CDR3 nucleotide sequence: TGTGCCAGTAGTATTTCTCTCTTCGAGACCCAGTACTTC.

The chain combines TRBV4-1 with TRBJ1-5; TRBD1 might be the D (6 bases). V was cut by 2 bases and J by 5 bases, with 16 bases left in between. The germline V gene has CDR1 MGHRA and CDR2 YSYEKL. The length of the CDR3 is 16 residues. DNA for the CDR3: TGCGCCAGCAGCCAACGAATGGACAGCGCATATCAGCCCCAGCATTTT. Translated: CASSQRMDSAYQPQHF.

This clone was picked up a small number of times. The CDR3 nucleotides are TGTGCCAGCAGTTTATCGGGGTTGGGGGGCTACGAGCAGTACTTC. As protein: CASSLSGLGGYEQYF. J is TRBJ2-7 and V is TRBV27; tentative D call: TRBD2 (6 bases). Germline V gives CDR1 MNHEY, CDR2 SMNVEV (reference sequence). Trimming left V 0 bases short and J 3 bases short, with 12 bases between. The CDR3 is made up of 15 amino acids.

The rearrangement uses TRBV13 and TRBJ2-1, with D maybe TRBD2 (6 bases). The CDR3 has 14 amino acids. Germline assignment: CDR1 PRHDT and CDR2 FYEKMQ (reference sequence). Trimming cost V 3 bases and J 7 bases, with 13 bases left between them. The CDR3: CASSFLTSSNEQFF. CDR3 bases: TGTGCCAGCAGCTTTTTAACTAGCAGTAATGAGCAGTTCTTC. The whole variable domain, filled in from reference TRBV13 and TRBJ2-1, reads AAGVIQSPRHLIKEKRETATLKCYPIPRHDTVYWYQQGPGQDPQFLISFYEKMQSDKGSIPDRFSAQQFSDYHSELNMSSLELGDSALYFCASSFLTSSNEQFFGPGTRLTVL.

The chain combines TRBV6-5 with TRBJ1-3; 8 bases are shared with TRBD1. CDR1 and CDR2 from the germline V gene are MNHEY and SVGAGI. V lost 4 bases, J lost 4 bases, and 3 bases stayed unmatched. This CDR3 comprises 14 residues. The CDR3 DNA reads TGTGCCAGCAGTTTGACAGGGGTGGGAAACACCATATATTTT. This codes for CASSLTGVGNTIYF.